One and the same sample provided the 23 T cell receptor beta chains below, sequenced in a study of human T cells and chemical hapten exposure. Sample time point: pre-sensitization, week 0. The treatment is: therapeutic diphenylcyclopropenone sensitization with weekly scalp DPC. TCRdb independently ran MiXCR on the RACE reads; one entry per CDR3 protein. The data hold roughly 110,000 distinct CDR3 sequences, with roughly 12% observed a single time. The input for sequencing was whole blood, taken in connection with sensitization to the hapten diphenylcyclopropenone (DPC). The receptors here all came from a woman between 50 and 59 years old with alopecia areata. Some clones in this sample may be carry-over from other donors' samples.

The chain couples TRBV20-1 to TRBJ2-7; D is perhaps TRBD2 (6 bases). The V gene's germline CDR1 is DFQATT and CDR2 SNEGSKA (reference sequence). CDR3 size: 13 residues. The germline V and J ends were trimmed by 1 base and 2 bases, with 9 bases remaining between them. The CDR3 sequence: CSARVGLTYEQYF. The CDR3 bases are TGCAGTGCTAGAGTGGGACTGACCTACGAGCAGTACTTC.

This clonotype occurred a few times. This chain uses TRBV20-1 with TRBJ2-7; 8 nucleotides line up with TRBD2. This CDR3 is 14 amino acids long. Looked up from germline, CDR1 is DFQATT and CDR2 is SNEGSKA (reference sequence). The V segment lost 5 bases and the J segment 4 bases; nucleotides outside the gene matches: 10. CDR3 sequence: CSARIAGRLYEQYF. The CDR3 DNA follows: TGCAGTGCTCGAATAGCGGGACGGCTTTACGAGCAGTACTTC.

This clonotype has a count of ten or more. J is TRBJ2-7 and V is TRBV5-1; D tentatively reads TRBD1 or TRBD2 (5 bases each). There are 15 residues in the CDR3. Germline lookup yields CDR1 SGHRS and CDR2 YFSETQ. V was cut by 0 bases and J by 0 bases, with 10 bases left in between. CDR3 DNA sequence: TGCGCCAGCAGCTTGGGGGCAGGGAGCTCCTACGAGCAGTACTTC. This codes for CASSLGAGSSYEQYF.

J is TRBJ1-2 and V is TRBV18; tentatively, D is TRBD1 (6 bases). This CDR3 has 13 amino acids. Trimming pared 6 bases from V and 8 bases from J, leaving 16 bases between. Germline V lookup: CDR1 KGHSH, CDR2 LQKENI. The CDR3 bases are TGTGCCAGCTCCCCTGGACAGACGGGCGGCTACACCTTC. Translation: CASSPGQTGGYTF.

This clonotype was counted at least ten times. This chain connects TRBV7-8 to TRBJ2-7; 8 nucleotides align to TRBD1. The CDR3 covers 15 residues. Germline trimming cut 3 bases from V and 5 bases from J; bases unmatched to any gene: 9. Germline-derived CDR1 and CDR2 are SGHVS and FQNEAQ. As DNA, the CDR3 is TGTGCCAGCAGCTTGGGAGGCCAGGGGGCCGACGAGCAGTACTTC. This codes for CASSLGGQGADEQYF.

The rearrangement uses TRBV27 and TRBJ2-7, with D perhaps matching TRBD1 (6 bases). V shed 5 bases and J shed 3 bases, with 17 bases lying between them. From germline, CDR1 is MNHEY and CDR2 SMNVEV (reference sequence). The CDR3 is 15 residues long. CDR3 amino acids: CASSPTGHPFYEQYF. The CDR3 DNA sequence: TGTGCCAGCAGTCCAACGGGACACCCGTTCTACGAGCAGTACTTC.

The genes are TRBV4-1 and TRBJ2-7; D is unclear. This CDR3 is built from 13 residues. Trimming took off 1 base at V and 9 bases at J, with 13 bases between the two ends. Germline CDR1 is MGHRA and CDR2 is YSYEKL. CDR3 protein: CASSQVFSLGQYF. The CDR3 nucleotides read TGCGCCAGCAGCCAAGTATTCTCCCTTGGGCAGTACTTC.

The chain carries TRBV28 and TRBJ1-2; D is unclear. The V and J ends lost 5 bases and 8 bases respectively, with 9 bases between them. Germline lookup yields CDR1 MDHEN and CDR2 SYDVKM. The CDR3 contains 11 residues. The CDR3 nucleotides read TGTGCCAGCAGTAAACAGCGGGGCTACACCTTC. It specifies CASSKQRGYTF.

This clonotype was detected only a few times. The chain employs TRBV28 and TRBJ1-5, with D unresolved. This CDR3 spans 12 amino acids. Between the trimmed V and J ends, which lost 8 bases and 1 base, there was a span of 6 bases. Germline-derived CDR1 and CDR2 are MDHEN and SYDVKM. The CDR3 coding sequence is TGTGCCAGCCGGTTGAGCAATCAGCCCCAGCATTTT. This sequence encodes CASRLSNQPQHF. The entire variable domain, with the rest obtained from reference TRBV28 and TRBJ1-5, is as follows: DVKVTQSSRYLVKRTGEKVFLECVQDMDHENMFWYRQDPGLGLRLIYFSYDVKMKEKGDIPEGYSVSREKKERFSLILESASTNQTSMYLCASRLSNQPQHFGDGTRLSIL.

The rearrangement links TRBV29-1 to TRBJ1-1; D might be TRBD1 (6 bases). The CDR3 consists of 11 residues. Germline values: CDR1 SQVTM, CDR2 ANQGSEA. Trimming removed 7 bases from V and 8 bases from J, with 14 bases in between. CDR3 sequence reads: CSAVSGQEAFF. The CDR3, as DNA: TGCAGCGCCGTCTCCGGACAGGAAGCTTTCTTT. Using reference TRBV29-1 and TRBJ1-1 for the parts outside the CDR3, the full variable domain is SAVISQKPSRDICQRGTSLTIQCQVDSQVTMMFWYRQQPGQSLTLIATANQGSEATYESGFVIDKFPISRPNLTFSTLTVSNMSPEDSSIYLCSAVSGQEAFFGQGTRLTVV.

The sample holds many counts of this clonotype. This chain connects TRBV6-2 or TRBV6-3 to TRBJ2-2, with TRBD2 matching over 10 bases. V shed 6 bases, J shed 3 bases, and the junction held 4 bases outside the gene matches. The CDR3 is 15 residues long. Looked up from germline, CDR1 is MNHEY and CDR2 is SVGEGT. The CDR3 reads CASSRTSGDTGELFF. The CDR3 bases are TGTGCCAGCAGCAGGACTAGCGGTGACACCGGGGAGCTGTTTTTT.

Only a few counts were recorded for this clonotype. The chain couples TRBV6-2 or TRBV6-3 to TRBJ1-1; D not certain. Trimming cost V 2 bases and J 5 bases, with 15 bases left between them. CDR3 length equals 15 residues. Germline-derived CDR1 and CDR2 are MNHEY and SVGEGT. The CDR3 region is CASSYGSVPPTEAFF. The CDR3 nucleotides read TGTGCCAGCAGTTACGGTAGTGTCCCCCCGACTGAAGCTTTCTTT.

This clonotype was seen a few times. This rearrangement joins TRBV28 to TRBJ2-4; the D is unclear. The V gene lost 3 bases and the J gene lost 3 bases, with 6 bases spanning the gap. CDR1 MDHEN and CDR2 SYDVKM come from the germline V gene. The CDR3 runs 13 residues. CDR3 protein: CASSFKGKNIQYF. CDR3 nucleotide sequence: TGTGCCAGCAGTTTCAAGGGCAAAAACATTCAGTACTTC.

The chain couples TRBV12-3 or TRBV12-4 to TRBJ2-2; 10 nucleotides agree with TRBD2. The CDR3 consists of 18 residues. J lost 1 base, V lost 5 bases, and 10 bases had no gene match. The CDR3 sequence: CASSTRGSGRWNTGELFF. The CDR3 nucleotides read TGTGCCAGCAGTACGAGGGGTAGCGGGAGGTGGAACACCGGGGAGCTGTTTTTT.

This clonotype was detected only a few times. The V call is TRBV11-2, the J call TRBJ2-1, with D possibly TRBD1 on 5 matching bases. Germline V gene lookup returns CDR1 SGHAT and CDR2 FQNNGV. Trimming shortened V by 4 bases and J by 7 bases, and 8 bases separated the two germline ends. The CDR3 is made up of 12 amino acids. The CDR3 DNA is TGTGCCAGCAGCTCCCAGGGAAATGAGCAGTTCTTC. Amino acids: CASSSQGNEQFF.

The chain has TRBV28 and TRBJ2-5, with 9 bases lining up with TRBD1. The CDR3 is 14 amino acids. J gave up 5 bases and V 4 bases, and 5 bases lay outside the gene matches. CDR1 MDHEN and CDR2 SYDVKM come from the germline V gene. The CDR3 protein is CASSSGQGFETQYF. In DNA form, the CDR3 reads TGTGCCAGCAGTTCGGGACAGGGTTTTGAGACCCAGTACTTC.

The rearrangement joins TRBV18 to TRBJ2-5; unclear D gene. The CDR3 extends over 15 amino acids. In germline, CDR1 is KGHSH, CDR2 LQKENI. V lost 2 bases and J 9 bases, leaving 19 bases between the germline ends. CDR3 nucleotides: TGTGCCAGCTCACCAGAAACGGGCTACAGTCGGTCCCAGTACTTC. Translation gives CASSPETGYSRSQYF.

The chain joins TRBV24-1 to TRBJ1-1; D remains unclear. Trimming shortened V by 2 bases and J by 1 base, and 10 bases separated the two germline ends. The CDR3 runs 15 residues. Germline CDR1 and CDR2: KGHDR and SFDVKD. CDR3 bases: TGTGCCACCAGTGATTCCCGGACGGAGAACACTGAAGCTTTCTTT. This encodes CATSDSRTENTEAFF.

This clonotype has at least ten counts. The chain recombines TRBV4-3 with TRBJ1-5; D is undetermined. Germline CDR1 and CDR2: LGHNA and YSLEER. Trimming pared 4 bases from V and 9 bases from J, leaving 16 bases between. The CDR3 is 14 residues long. CDR3 in amino acids: CASSLIAGFWPQHF. As DNA, the CDR3 is TGCGCCAGCAGCCTTATTGCGGGGTTTTGGCCCCAGCATTTT.

The chain uses TRBV6-2 or TRBV6-3 and TRBJ2-7, with D unresolved. V was shortened by 2 bases and J by 0 bases, with 14 bases between the two germline ends. Germline V gives CDR1 MNHEY, CDR2 SVGEGT. The CDR3 contains 16 residues. CDR3 in amino acids: CASSYAQSMSSYEQYF. DNA for the CDR3: TGTGCCAGCAGTTACGCCCAGTCGATGAGCTCCTACGAGCAGTACTTC.

This chain uses TRBV6-2 or TRBV6-3 with TRBJ2-7; TRBD1 might be the D (6 bases). Germline lookup yields CDR1 MNHEY and CDR2 SVGEGT. CDR3 length equals 15 residues. V lost 6 bases and J lost 3, with 18 bases in between. The CDR3, as DNA: TGTGCCAGCAGACCCACAGGGAATGGGTTCTACGAGCAGTACTTC. This translates into CASRPTGNGFYEQYF.

V gene TRBV6-1 combines with J gene TRBJ1-1; D possibly corresponds to TRBD1 (6 bases). The CDR3 has 13 amino acids. Germline V gene sequence: CDR1 MNHNS, CDR2 SASEGT. V dropped 8 bases and J dropped 2 bases, with 12 bases sitting between them. The CDR3 region is CASPGQFNTEAFF. CDR3 in DNA: TGTGCCAGCCCTGGACAGTTCAACACTGAAGCTTTCTTT.

This chain connects TRBV2 to TRBJ2-3, with 7 nucleotides matching TRBD2. The CDR3 consists of 13 residues. With 5 bases clipped from V and 9 bases from J, the junction kept 8 bases outside the gene matches. Looked up from germline, CDR1 is SNHLY and CDR2 is FYNNEI. This CDR3 is CASSPRTSSTQYF. Here the CDR3 DNA reads TGTGCCAGCAGTCCAAGGACTAGTAGCACGCAGTATTTT.